This TCR beta chain was retrieved from a study of cytomegalovirus exposure and HLA in healthy donors. For this clone: The antigen remains unidentified.

CDR1 is SNHLY, CDR2 FYNNEI, per germline. The CDR3 has 13 residues. Overall study findings and caveats: Reportedly, HLA-A and HLA-B alleles of most subjects were accurately predicted from TCR beta. Per a prior analysis, the majority of TCR beta V segments were productive roughly 90% or roughly 30% of the time.

The primer mix had 60 Vbeta and 13 Jbeta primers. Original analysis: In a later analysis, the count reached 80 million or so unique TCR beta chains, with 8.5 million to 14 million shared. Clones were read by immunoSEQ multiplex PCR, and TCRdb kept only the in-frame ones, dropping some. The V and J calls and clone size come from that table; D and trimming were worked out from the DNA. This sample has about 82,000 clones; under 80% occur once, and the top ten carry approximately 9%. The receptor was isolated from a middle-aged man in good health and CMV-seropositive. The rearrangement uses TRBV2 and TRBJ2-5; TRBD1 agrees at 7 bases. The DNA matches TRBJ2-7 better at its end, which makes the J call doubtful. The sequencing sample was made of PBMCs. Here the CDR3 reads CASRRQGTSEQYF. The CDR3 bases are TGTGCCAGCCGGAGACAGGGAACCTCCGAGCAGTACTTC.